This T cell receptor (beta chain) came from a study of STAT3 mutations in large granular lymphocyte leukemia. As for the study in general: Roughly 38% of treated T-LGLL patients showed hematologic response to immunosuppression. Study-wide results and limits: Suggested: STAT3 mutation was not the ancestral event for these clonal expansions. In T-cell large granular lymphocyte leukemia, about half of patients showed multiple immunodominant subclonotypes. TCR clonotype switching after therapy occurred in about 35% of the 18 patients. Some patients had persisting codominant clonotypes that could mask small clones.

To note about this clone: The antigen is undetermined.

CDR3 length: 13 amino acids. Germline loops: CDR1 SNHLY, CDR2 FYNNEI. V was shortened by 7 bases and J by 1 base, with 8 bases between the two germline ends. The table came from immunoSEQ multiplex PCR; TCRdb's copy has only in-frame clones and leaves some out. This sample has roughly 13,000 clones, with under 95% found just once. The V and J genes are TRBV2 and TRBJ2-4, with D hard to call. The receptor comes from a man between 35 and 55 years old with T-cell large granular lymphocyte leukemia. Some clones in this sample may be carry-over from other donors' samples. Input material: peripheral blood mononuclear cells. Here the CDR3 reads CASTTTAKNIQYF. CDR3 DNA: TGTGCCAGCACAACTACGGCCAAAAACATTCAGTACTTC.